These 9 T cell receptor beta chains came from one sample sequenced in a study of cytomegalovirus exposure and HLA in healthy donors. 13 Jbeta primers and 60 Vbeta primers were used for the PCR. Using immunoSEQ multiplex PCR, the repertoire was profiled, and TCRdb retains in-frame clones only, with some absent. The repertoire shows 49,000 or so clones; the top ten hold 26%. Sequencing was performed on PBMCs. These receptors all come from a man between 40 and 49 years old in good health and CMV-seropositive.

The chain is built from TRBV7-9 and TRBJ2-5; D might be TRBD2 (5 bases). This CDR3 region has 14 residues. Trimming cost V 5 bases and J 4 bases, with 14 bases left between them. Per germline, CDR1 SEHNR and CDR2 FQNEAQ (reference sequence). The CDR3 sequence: CASSSSTRSETQYF. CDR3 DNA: TGTGCCAGCAGCAGTTCTACTAGGTCAGAGACCCAGTACTTC. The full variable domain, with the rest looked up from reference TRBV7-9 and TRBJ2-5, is DTGVSQNPRHKITKRGQNVTFRCDPISEHNRLYWYRQTLGQGPEFLTYFQNEAQLEKSRLLSDRFSAERPKGSFSTLEIQRTEQGDSAMYLCASSSSTRSETQYFGPGTRLLVL.

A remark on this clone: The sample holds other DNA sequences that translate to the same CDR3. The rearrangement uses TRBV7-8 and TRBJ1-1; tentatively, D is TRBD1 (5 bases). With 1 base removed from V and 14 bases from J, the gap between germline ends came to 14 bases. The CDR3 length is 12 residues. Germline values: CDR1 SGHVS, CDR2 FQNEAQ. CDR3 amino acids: CASSLDGTSAFF. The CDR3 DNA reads TGTGCCAGCAGCTTAGATGGGACTTCGGCCTTCTTT.

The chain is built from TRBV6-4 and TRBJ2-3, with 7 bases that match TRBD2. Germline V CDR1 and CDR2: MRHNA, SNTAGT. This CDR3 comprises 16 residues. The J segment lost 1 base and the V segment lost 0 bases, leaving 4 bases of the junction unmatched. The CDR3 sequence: CASSDSGGSGTDTQYF. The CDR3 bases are TGTGCCAGCAGTGACTCGGGAGGGTCCGGCACAGATACGCAGTATTTT.

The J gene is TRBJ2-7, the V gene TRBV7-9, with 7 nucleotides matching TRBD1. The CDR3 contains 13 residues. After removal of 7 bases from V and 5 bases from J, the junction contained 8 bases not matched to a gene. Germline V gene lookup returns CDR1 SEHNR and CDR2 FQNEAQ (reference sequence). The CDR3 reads CASTRQGRDEQYF. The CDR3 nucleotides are TGTGCCAGCACCCGACAGGGAAGGGACGAGCAGTACTTC.

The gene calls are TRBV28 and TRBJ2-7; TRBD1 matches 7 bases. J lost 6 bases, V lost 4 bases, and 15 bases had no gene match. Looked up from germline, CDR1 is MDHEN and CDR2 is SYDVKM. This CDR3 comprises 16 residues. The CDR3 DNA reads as TGTGCCAGCAGTTCCAACCGACAGGGATGGGCGGTCGAGCAGTACTTC. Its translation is CASSSNRQGWAVEQYF.

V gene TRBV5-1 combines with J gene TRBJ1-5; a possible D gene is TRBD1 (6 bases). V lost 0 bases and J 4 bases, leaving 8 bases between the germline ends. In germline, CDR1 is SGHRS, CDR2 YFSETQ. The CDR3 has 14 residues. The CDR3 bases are TGCGCCAGCAGCTTGGGGGGGACAAATCAGCCCCAGCATTTT. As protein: CASSLGGTNQPQHF.

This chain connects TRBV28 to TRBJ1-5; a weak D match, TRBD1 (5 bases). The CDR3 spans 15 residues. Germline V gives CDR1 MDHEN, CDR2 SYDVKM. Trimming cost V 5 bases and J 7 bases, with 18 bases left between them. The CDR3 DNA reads TGTGCCAGCAGTGGGGGAGCGGGGCCTTTACAGCCCCAGCATTTT. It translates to CASSGGAGPLQPQHF.

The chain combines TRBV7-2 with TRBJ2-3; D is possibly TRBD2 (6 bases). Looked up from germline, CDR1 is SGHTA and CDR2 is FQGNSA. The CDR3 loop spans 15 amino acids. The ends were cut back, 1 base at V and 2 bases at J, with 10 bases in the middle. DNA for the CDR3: TGTGCCAGCAGCTTAGTGGGGGACTCCACAGATACGCAGTATTTT. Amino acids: CASSLVGDSTDTQYF.

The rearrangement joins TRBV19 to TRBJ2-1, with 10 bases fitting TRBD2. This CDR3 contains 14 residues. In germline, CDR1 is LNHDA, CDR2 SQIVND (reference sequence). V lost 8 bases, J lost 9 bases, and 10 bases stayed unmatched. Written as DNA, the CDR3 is TGTGCCAGTCTCGGGCTAGCGGGAGTGGGTGAGCAGTTCTTC. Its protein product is CASLGLAGVGEQFF.